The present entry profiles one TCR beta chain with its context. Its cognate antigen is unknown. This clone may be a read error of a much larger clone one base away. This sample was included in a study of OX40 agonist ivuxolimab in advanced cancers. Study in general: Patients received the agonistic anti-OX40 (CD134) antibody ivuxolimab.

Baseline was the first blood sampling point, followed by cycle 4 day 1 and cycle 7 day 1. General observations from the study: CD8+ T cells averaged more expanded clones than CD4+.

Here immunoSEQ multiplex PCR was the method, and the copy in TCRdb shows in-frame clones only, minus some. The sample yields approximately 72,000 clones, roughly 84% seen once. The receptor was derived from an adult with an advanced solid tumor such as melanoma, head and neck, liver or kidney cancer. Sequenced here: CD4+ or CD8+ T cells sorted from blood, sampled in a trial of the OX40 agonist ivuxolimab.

The CDR3 loop is CASRDSNQPQHF. CDR3 bases: TGTGCCAGCAGAGATAGCAATCAGCCCCAGCATTTT. The rearrangement uses TRBV28 and TRBJ1-5; D gene ambiguous. Per germline, CDR1 MDHEN and CDR2 SYDVKM. The CDR3 length is 12 residues. The germline V and J ends were trimmed by 6 bases and 0 bases, with 3 bases remaining between them.